One T cell receptor beta chain is described in this entry. The data are from a study of control samples from healthy donors and cancer patients. Some clones are missing from TCRdb's copy, which holds only in-frame ones; the method was immunoSEQ multiplex PCR. The data show roughly 130,000 clones, approximately 94% seen once. V was shortened by 2 bases and J by 9 bases, with 11 bases between the two germline ends. The germline CDR1 and CDR2 sequences are LGHDT and YNNKEL (reference sequence). The CDR3 loop spans 13 amino acids. This clonotype was obtained from a man between 45 and 60 years old with head and neck cancer. The chain is built from TRBV3-1 (or the pseudogene TRBV3-2) and TRBJ1-5; D remains ambiguous. Source material: PBMCs. The CDR3 sequence: CASSQFDGGPQHF. In nucleotides, the CDR3 is TGTGCCAGCAGCCAATTCGACGGCGGGCCCCAGCATTTT.